These 13 T cell receptor beta chains share one sample of origin, sequenced in a study of blood T cell repertoires in COVID-19. TCRdb's table, derived via immunoSEQ multiplex PCR, lists solely in-frame clones and lacks some. Among about 67,000 clones listed, 86% were seen once. Sequencing was performed on peripheral blood. The source is a man in his fifties or sixties with active COVID-19.

CDR3 sequence reads: CASSSTGNTIYF. For the CDR3, the DNA is TGTGCCAGCAGCTCGACAGGAAACACCATATATTTT. J is TRBJ1-3 and V is TRBV7-9; D unclear. V was trimmed by 4 bases and J by 4 bases, leaving 5 bases between them. This CDR3 is built from 12 residues. The germline V gene has CDR1 SEHNR and CDR2 FQNEAQ (reference sequence).

This clone was recorded only once. The chain couples TRBV11-3 to TRBJ2-1; tentatively, D is TRBD1 (5 bases). V gave up 5 bases and J gave up 8 bases, with 16 bases separating them. Germline CDR1 reads SGHNT; CDR2 reads YENEEA. The CDR3 sequence is 14 residues long. CDR3 nucleotides: TGTGCCAGCAGCCCAAGGGGCCAGGGTCATGAGCAGTTCTTC. Amino acid sequence: CASSPRGQGHEQFF.

This clone was observed a few times. The chain couples TRBV6-5 to TRBJ2-7, with D perhaps TRBD1 (5 bases). V gave up 1 base and J gave up 3 bases, with 7 bases separating them. The CDR3 extends over 13 amino acids. The V gene's germline CDR1 is MNHEY and CDR2 SVGAGI. The CDR3: CASSYWQGYEQYF. In DNA form, the CDR3 reads TGTGCCAGCAGTTACTGGCAGGGCTACGAGCAGTACTTC.

CDR3 region: CASSQDLGGMNTEAFF. CDR3 DNA: TGTGCCAGCAGCCAAGACCTTGGGGGGATGAACACTGAAGCTTTCTTT. V usage is TRBV4-2 and J usage is TRBJ1-1; TRBD1 is a possible D gene (5 bases). CDR1 and CDR2 (germline): LGHNA, YNFKEQ. V lost 0 bases, J lost 0 bases, and 11 bases lay in between. This CDR3 spans 16 amino acids.

The chain recombines TRBV5-4 with TRBJ2-7; 10 bases match TRBD1. The CDR3 is 13 amino acids. Looked up from germline, CDR1 is SGHNT and CDR2 is YYREEE (reference sequence). Germline trimming cut 4 bases from V and 5 bases from J; bases unmatched to any gene: 3. In DNA, the CDR3 is TGTGCCAGCAGCCGACAGGGGGCGAACGAGCAGTACTTC. Translation gives CASSRQGANEQYF.

V is TRBV14 and J is TRBJ2-3, with 9 bases that match TRBD2. Germline trimming cut 2 bases from V and 2 bases from J; bases unmatched to any gene: 5. CDR3 length: 16 residues. Germline CDR1 and CDR2: SGHDN and FVKESK. CDR3 nucleotides: TGTGCCAGCAGCCAACTAGCGGGGACCCCCACAGATACGCAGTATTTT. It translates to CASSQLAGTPTDTQYF.

J is TRBJ1-2 and V is TRBV19, with D possibly TRBD1 on 6 matching bases. Germline lookup yields CDR1 LNHDA and CDR2 SQIVND (reference sequence). The CDR3 loop spans 16 amino acids. V was pared by 4 bases and J by 1 base, with 16 bases between. CDR3 nucleotides: TGTGCCAGTAGTACACACAGGGCTCCTAATAACTATGGCTACACCTTC. Translating it yields CASSTHRAPNNYGYTF.

The chain combines TRBV9 with TRBJ2-7; TRBD2 matches at 10 bases. Germline loops: CDR1 SGDLS, CDR2 YYNGEE. The length of the CDR3 is 14 residues. V gave up 0 bases and J gave up 7 bases; unmatched junction bases: 4. Here the CDR3 reads CASSVELAGREQYF. Here the CDR3 DNA reads TGTGCCAGCAGCGTAGAACTAGCGGGAAGGGAGCAGTACTTC.

The sample holds a few counts of this clone. The V gene is TRBV6-5, the J gene TRBJ2-1; 10 positions match TRBD1. CDR1 is MNHEY, CDR2 SVGAGI, per germline. V lost 5 bases to trimming and J lost 6 bases; unmatched junction nucleotides: 7. The CDR3 is 15 residues long. CDR3 DNA: TGTGCCAGCAGTACGCGACAGGGGGCGACCAATGAGCAGTTCTTC. It is translated as CASSTRQGATNEQFF.

This sequence joins TRBV5-1 and TRBJ2-1; 7 bases are shared with TRBD1. Per the germline V gene, CDR1 is SGHRS and CDR2 is YFSETQ. The CDR3 loop spans 15 amino acids. V dropped 3 bases and J dropped 2; count of bases not matched to a gene: 5. The CDR3 loop is CASSSGTAAYNEQFF. The CDR3 DNA reads as TGCGCCAGCAGCTCCGGGACAGCCGCCTACAATGAGCAGTTCTTC.

This clone was counted only a few times. The chain uses TRBV5-1 and TRBJ2-5; 8 bases map to TRBD2. Germline V gene lookup returns CDR1 SGHRS and CDR2 YFSETQ. Losses at the gene ends were 7 bases for V and 5 bases for J; bases not matched to a gene: 13. CDR3 size: 15 residues. CDR3 bases: TGCGCCAGCGCCCGCTTAGGACTAGCTGGCGAGACCCAGTACTTC. It codes for CASARLGLAGETQYF.

The CDR3 DNA sequence: TGTGCCAGCAGCCAGGGGGGAACTGAAGCTTTCTTT. Its translation: CASSQGGTEAFF. This sequence joins TRBV12-3 or TRBV12-4 and TRBJ1-1, with 7 nucleotides matching TRBD1. The CDR3 has 12 residues. J lost 5 bases, V lost 6 bases, and 3 bases had no gene match.

A single count supports this clone. The chain has TRBV6-2 or TRBV6-3 and TRBJ2-2; the match to TRBD1 covers 10 bases. Trimming cost V 6 bases and J 3 bases; bases outside gene matches: 10. Per the germline V gene, CDR1 is MNHEY and CDR2 is SVGEGT. The CDR3 is 17 residues long. As DNA, the CDR3 is TGTGCCAGCAGCCCTAGAAGACAGGGGGCGGACACCGGGGAGCTGTTTTTT. Translating it yields CASSPRRQGADTGELFF.